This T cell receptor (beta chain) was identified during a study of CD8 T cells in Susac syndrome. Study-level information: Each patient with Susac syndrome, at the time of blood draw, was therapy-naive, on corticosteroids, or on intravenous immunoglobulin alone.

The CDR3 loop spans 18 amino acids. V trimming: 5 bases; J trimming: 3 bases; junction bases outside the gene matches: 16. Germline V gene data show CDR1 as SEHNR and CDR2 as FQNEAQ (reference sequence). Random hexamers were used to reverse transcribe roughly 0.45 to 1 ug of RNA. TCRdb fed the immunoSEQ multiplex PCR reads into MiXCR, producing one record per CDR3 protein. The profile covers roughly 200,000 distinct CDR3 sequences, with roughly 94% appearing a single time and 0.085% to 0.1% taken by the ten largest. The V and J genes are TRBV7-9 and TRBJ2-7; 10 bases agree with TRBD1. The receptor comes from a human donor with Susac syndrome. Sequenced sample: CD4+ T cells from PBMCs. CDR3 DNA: TGTGCCAGCAGCCCCCGGGACAGGGGCCCCAAGAGTCGCTACGAGCAGTACTTC. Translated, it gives CASSPRDRGPKSRYEQYF.